These 13 T cell receptor beta chains were sequenced from one sample in a study of graft-versus-host responses after intestinal transplantation. The method was immunoSEQ multiplex PCR; TCRdb's version includes in-frame clones alone and lacks a portion of them. This table has 17,000 or so clones, about two fifths appearing once. The authors combined roughly 200,000 CFSE-labeled responder cells with roughly 200,000 irradiated, violet-dye-labeled stimulator cells in plates. Sequenced material: alloreactive CD8+ T cells from a mixed lymphocyte reaction culture, taken before intestinal transplant. Described subset: CFSE-low proliferating T cells sorted from roughly six-day pre-transplant mixed lymphocyte reaction (GvH or HvG direction). The receptors here all came from a human patient who received an intestinal transplant.

This chain joins TRBV18 and TRBJ2-3; 14 nucleotides agree with TRBD2. CDR1 is KGHSH, CDR2 LQKENI, per germline. Trimming took 6 bases from V and 5 from J; bases not matched to a gene: 13. This CDR3 spans 18 amino acids. CDR3 sequence: CASSQTPGLAGVEDTQYF. The CDR3 nucleotides are TGTGCCAGCTCGCAGACTCCGGGACTAGCGGGAGTTGAAGATACGCAGTATTTT.

CDR3 sequence: CASSLAGVSYEQYF. CDR3 coding DNA: TGTGCCAGCAGCTTAGCGGGAGTCTCCTACGAGCAGTACTTC. The chain recombines TRBV28 with TRBJ2-7; 9 nucleotides align to TRBD2. From germline, CDR1 is MDHEN and CDR2 SYDVKM. The CDR3 length is 14 residues. With V trimmed by 6 bases and J by 0 bases, 3 bases remained unmatched.

The chain is built from TRBV9 and TRBJ1-2; D is perhaps TRBD1 (5 bases). From germline, CDR1 is SGDLS and CDR2 YYNGEE. V lost 2 bases and J 4 bases, leaving 9 bases between the germline ends. This CDR3 comprises 13 residues. The chain's CDR3 is CASSVGVSYGYTF. The CDR3 DNA sequence: TGTGCCAGCAGCGTGGGGGTCAGCTATGGCTACACCTTC. Filled out from reference TRBV9 and TRBJ1-2, the complete variable domain reads DSGVTQTPKHLITATGQRVTLRCSPRSGDLSVYWYQQSLDQGLQFLIQYYNGEERAKGNILERFSAQQFPDLHSELNLSSLELGDSALYFCASSVGVSYGYTFGSGTRLTVV.

The chain has TRBV7-6 and TRBJ2-2; the D is unclear. Germline CDR1 and CDR2: SGHVS and FNYEAQ. CDR3 size: 12 residues. V lost 5 bases, J lost 6 bases, and 7 bases lay in between. The CDR3 protein is CASSPDAGELFF. CDR3 bases: TGTGCCAGCAGCCCAGACGCCGGGGAGCTGTTTTTT.

The chain carries TRBV6-5 and TRBJ1-4; D is possibly TRBD1 (5 bases). Between the trimmed V and J ends, which lost 2 bases and 7 bases, there was a span of 14 bases. The CDR3 totals 15 residues. CDR1 and CDR2 (germline): MNHEY, SVGAGI. The CDR3 reads CASSYARGRIEKLFF. The CDR3 nucleotides read TGTGCCAGCAGTTACGCGCGGGGGAGGATTGAAAAACTGTTTTTT.

The rearrangement links TRBV6-6 to TRBJ2-4, with D possibly being TRBD1 (5 bases). CDR3 length: 15 amino acids. The V and J ends lost 6 bases and 0 bases respectively, with 12 bases between them. Germline V gives CDR1 MNHNY, CDR2 SVGAGI (reference sequence). The CDR3 spells CASSPFRVAKNIQYF. As DNA, the CDR3 is TGTGCCAGCAGCCCATTCAGGGTAGCCAAAAACATTCAGTACTTC.

A remark on this clone: A read error is possible here, since a much larger clone lies one base away. The V and J genes are TRBV15 and TRBJ1-5; the D is unclear. This CDR3 is 15 amino acids long. Germline V gives CDR1 LNHNV, CDR2 YYDKDF (reference sequence). The CDR3 is CATGRFRRSNQPQHF. For the CDR3, the DNA is TGTGCCACCGGCAGATTTAGACGGAGCAATCAGCCCCAGCATTTT.

The CDR3 spells CASSPGTGAYGYTF. CDR3 bases: TGTGCCAGCTCGCCCGGGACAGGGGCCTATGGCTACACCTTC. The chain is built from TRBV18 and TRBJ1-2, with TRBD1 identical over 10 bases. This CDR3 is built from 14 residues. J gave up 4 bases and V 6 bases, and 5 bases lay outside the gene matches. Germline CDR1 and CDR2: KGHSH and LQKENI.

This clone has a handful of counts. The chain joins TRBV5-6 to TRBJ1-2; TRBD1 aligns across 8 bases. The J segment lost 1 base and the V segment lost 2 bases, leaving 10 bases of the junction unmatched. Germline V gives CDR1 SGHDT, CDR2 YYEEEE. This CDR3 region has 17 residues. The CDR3, as DNA: TGTGCCAGCAGCTTACCCGGGACAGGACTGCGTAACTATGGCTACACCTTC. It encodes CASSLPGTGLRNYGYTF.

As regards this clone: One end of the junction varies from germline; a read error may be responsible. Additional DNA sequences in this sample encode the identical CDR3. The V gene is TRBV10-3, the J gene TRBJ2-3; 10 positions agree with TRBD1. Germline CDR1 is ENHRY and CDR2 is SYGVKD. The CDR3 is made up of 17 amino acids. The CDR3: CAISERGGQGITDTQYF. The CDR3 DNA reads as TGTGCTATCAGTGAGCGCGGGGGACAGGGGATCACAGATACGCAGTATTTT.

The count of this clone is one. The chain recombines TRBV7-2 with TRBJ2-3; D is unresolved. The CDR3 runs 15 residues. Per germline, CDR1 SGHTA and CDR2 FQGNSA. V dropped 3 bases and J dropped 0 bases, with 10 bases sitting between them. The CDR3 DNA reads TGTGCCAGCAGCTTTAACTACTTGAGCACAGATACGCAGTATTTT. It specifies CASSFNYLSTDTQYF. The full variable domain, rest sourced from reference TRBV7-2 and TRBJ2-3, is GAGVSQSPSNKVTEKGKDVELRCDPISGHTALYWYRQSLGQGLEFLIYFQGNSAPDKSGLPSDRFSAERTGGSVSTLTIQRTQQEDSAVYLCASSFNYLSTDTQYFGPGTRLTVL.

The genes are TRBV4-1 and TRBJ2-3, with TRBD1 matching over 10 bases. V dropped 1 base and J dropped 4; count of bases not matched to a gene: 5. Germline V gene lookup returns CDR1 MGHRA and CDR2 YSYEKL. The CDR3 sequence is 16 residues long. The CDR3 DNA reads TGCGCCAGCAGCCAAGTAGACAGGGGGCTTGCAGATACGCAGTATTTT. This gives the protein CASSQVDRGLADTQYF.

V is TRBV6-1 and J is TRBJ2-7; D ambiguous. V shed 6 bases and J shed 4 bases, with 7 bases lying between them. This CDR3 spans 11 amino acids. Per the germline V gene, CDR1 is MNHNS and CDR2 is SASEGT. CDR3 DNA: TGTGCCAGCAGCGATGGATACGAGCAGTACTTC. The encoded protein is CASSDGYEQYF.